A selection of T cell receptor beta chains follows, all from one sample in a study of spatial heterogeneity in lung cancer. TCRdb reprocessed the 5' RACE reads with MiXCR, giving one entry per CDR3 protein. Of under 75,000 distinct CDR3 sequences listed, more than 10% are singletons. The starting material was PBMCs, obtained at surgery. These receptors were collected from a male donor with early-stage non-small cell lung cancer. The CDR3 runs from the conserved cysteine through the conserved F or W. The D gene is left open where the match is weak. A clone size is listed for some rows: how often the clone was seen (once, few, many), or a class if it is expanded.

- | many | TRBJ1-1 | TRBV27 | TGTGCCAGCAGTTTGGTGCCCCCCCGGGGGCCTAGGACTGAAGCTTTCTTT | CASSLVPPRGPRTEAFF
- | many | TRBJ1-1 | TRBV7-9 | TGTGCCAGCAGCCTCCAGCCCGGTCCAGCTTTCTTT | CASSLQPGPAFF
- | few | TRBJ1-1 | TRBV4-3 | TGCGCCAGCAGCCAAGCCGGACGGGCCCCTGAAGCTTTCTTT | CASSQAGRAPEAFF
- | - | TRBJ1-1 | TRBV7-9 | TGTGCCAGCAGCCCGACCCAAGAGCAGGGATCGAACACTGAAGCTTTCTTT | CASSPTQEQGSNTEAFF
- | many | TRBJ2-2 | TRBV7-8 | TGTGCCAGCAGCTTCTTTAGCGGAGGGATCCCCGGGGAGCTGTTTTTT | CASSFFSGGIPGELFF
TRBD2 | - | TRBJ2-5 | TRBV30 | TGTGCCTGGAGTCCGGCGGGAGAAGAGACCCAGTACTTC | CAWSPAGEETQYF
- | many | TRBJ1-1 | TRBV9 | TGTGCCAGCTCACGAGGCGGGGGGTTCCCTGAAGCTTTCTTT | CASSRGGGFPEAFF
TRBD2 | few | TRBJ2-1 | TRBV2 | TGTGCCAGCAGGTTAGCGGGAGGGGATCCTGAGCAGTTCTTC | CASRLAGGDPEQFF
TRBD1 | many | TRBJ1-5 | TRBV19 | TGTGCCAGTAGTACCCGAGGGGGCTGGCAGCCCCAGCATTTT | CASSTRGGWQPQHF
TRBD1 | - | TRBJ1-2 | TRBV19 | TGTGCCAGTAGTATCGCGGACAGGGGCGGCTACACCTTC | CASSIADRGGYTF
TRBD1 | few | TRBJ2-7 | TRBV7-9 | TGTGCCAGCAGCTTCTCCGGGACAGGGGAAGGCGAGCAGTACTTC | CASSFSGTGEGEQYF
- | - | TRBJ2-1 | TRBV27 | TGTGCCAGCAGTTTATCCGCCGGACCGTATGCTTTGGATGAGCAGTTCTTC | CASSLSAGPYALDEQFF
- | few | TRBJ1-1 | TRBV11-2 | TGTGCCAGCAGCTCTCATATAATGAACACTGAAGCTTTCTTT | CASSSHIMNTEAFF
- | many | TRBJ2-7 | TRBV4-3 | TGCGCCAGCAGCCAAGGAGCCGACACCCTTGCCTACGAGCAGTACTTC | CASSQGADTLAYEQYF
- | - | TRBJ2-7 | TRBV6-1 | TGTGCCAGCAGTGAGGGATGGGAGCAGTACTTC | CASSEGWEQYF
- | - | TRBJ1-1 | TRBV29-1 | TGCAGCGTTCCAAAAGTGGGGGTTCGGGGCACTGAAGCTTTCTTT | CSVPKVGVRGTEAFF
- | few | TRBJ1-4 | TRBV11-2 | TGTGCCAGCAGCTTAGGCCTTTCGCCGAGTGGTGAAAAACTGTTTTTT | CASSLGLSPSGEKLFF
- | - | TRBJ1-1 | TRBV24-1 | TGTGCCACCAGTCAAGACGGTGAAGCTTTCTTT | CATSQDGEAFF
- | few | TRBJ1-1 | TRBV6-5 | TGTGCCAGCAGCCCCGGGACAATGAACACTGAAGCTTTCTTT | CASSPGTMNTEAFF
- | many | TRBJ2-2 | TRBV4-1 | TGCGCCAGCAGCCAAGGTCCAGGGACCGTCGGGGAGCTGTTTTTT | CASSQGPGTVGELFF
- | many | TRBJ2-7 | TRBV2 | TGTGCCAGCATCCCACTAGACGCCTCCTACGAGCAGTACTTC | CASIPLDASYEQYF
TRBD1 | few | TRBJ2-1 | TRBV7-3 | TGTGCCAGCAGCTTACACAGGGGTATGGACAATGAGCAGTTCTTC | CASSLHRGMDNEQFF
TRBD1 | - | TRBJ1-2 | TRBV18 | TGTGCCAGCTCACACGAAGCCGGGACAGCATTTAACTATGGCTACACCTTC | CASSHEAGTAFNYGYTF
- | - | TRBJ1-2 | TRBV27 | TGTGCCAGCAGTTTAGTGGGGGCGAATTATGGCTACACCTTC | CASSLVGANYGYTF
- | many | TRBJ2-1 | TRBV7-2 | TGTGCCAGCAGCCGCGGAACGCCGAATGAGCAGTTCTTC | CASSRGTPNEQFF
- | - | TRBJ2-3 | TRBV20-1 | TGCAGTGCTAGAGGGGTGTCGGGGGGCGCCAGCACAGATACGCAGTATTTT | CSARGVSGGASTDTQYF
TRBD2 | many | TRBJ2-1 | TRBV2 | TGTGCCAGCAGTGAAGCTAGCGGGGCTTACAATGAGCAGTTCTTC | CASSEASGAYNEQFF
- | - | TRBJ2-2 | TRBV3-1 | TGTGCCAGCAGCCCCGGGGACAGGGAGCTGTTTTTT | CASSPGDRELFF
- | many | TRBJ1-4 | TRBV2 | TGTGCCAGCAGTGAAATCCGGGAAAAACTGTTTTTT | CASSEIREKLFF
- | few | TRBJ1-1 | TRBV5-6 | TGTGCCAGCAGCTTTTCACAGGGCGCTTTCTTT | CASSFSQGAFF
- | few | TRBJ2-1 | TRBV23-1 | TGCGCCAGCAGTCAACCACAACAGGGTGGCAATGAGCAGTTCTTC | CASSQPQQGGNEQFF
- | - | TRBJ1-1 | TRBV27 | TGTGCCAGCAGTTTTAACCGGGGCCCTGGGCTGGGTACTGAAGCTTTCTTT | CASSFNRGPGLGTEAFF
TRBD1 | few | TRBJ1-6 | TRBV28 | TGTGTCACGGGGACAGGGAATTCACCCCTCCACTTT | CVTGTGNSPLHF
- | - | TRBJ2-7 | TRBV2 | TGTGCCAGCAGGCCCGACTACCGTCGGTACTTC | CASRPDYRRYF
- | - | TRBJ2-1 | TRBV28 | TGTGCCAGTGGGAGGTCTTACAATGAGCAGTTCTTC | CASGRSYNEQFF
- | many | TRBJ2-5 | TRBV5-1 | TGCGCCAGCAGCCAAGGGACACAACAAGAGACCCAGTACTTC | CASSQGTQQETQYF
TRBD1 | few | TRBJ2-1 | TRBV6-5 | TGTGCCAGCAGTTCAGGGGGATCGCTAAATGAGCAGTTCTTC | CASSSGGSLNEQFF
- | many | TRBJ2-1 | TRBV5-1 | TGCGCCAGCTCACTAGACGGCAATGAGCAGTTCTTC | CASSLDGNEQFF
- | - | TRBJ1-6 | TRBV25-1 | TGTGCCAGCAGTGAATCGGCAGGTTATTCACCCCTCCACTTT | CASSESAGYSPLHF
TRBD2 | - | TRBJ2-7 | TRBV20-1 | TGCAGTGCTAGTTCCCAGCTAGCGGGAGGATCCTACGAGCAGTACTTC | CSASSQLAGGSYEQYF
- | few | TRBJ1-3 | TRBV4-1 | TGCGCCAGCAGTAGCCAAGATCTATTTATCCGAGGCACCATATATTTT | CASSSQDLFIRGTIYF
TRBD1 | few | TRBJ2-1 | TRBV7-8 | TGTGCCAGCAGCCAACGGACAGGCTACAATGAGCAGTTCTTC | CASSQRTGYNEQFF
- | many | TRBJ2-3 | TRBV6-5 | TGTGCCAGCCACCCCTCGGACCTTTCCGAGATATGCACAGATACGCAGTATTTT | CASHPSDLSEICTDTQYF
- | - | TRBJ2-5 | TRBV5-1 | TGCGCCAGCAGCTTGAAAAACAGCCTTCAAGAGACCCAGTACTTC | CASSLKNSLQETQYF
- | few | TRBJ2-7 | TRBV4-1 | TGCGCCAGCAGCCAACCCAGCGGACCGGGCGAGCAGTACTTC | CASSQPSGPGEQYF
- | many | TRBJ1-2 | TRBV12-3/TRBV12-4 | TGTGCCAGCAGTTTAGCACAGGGTGGCGGCTACACCTTC | CASSLAQGGGYTF
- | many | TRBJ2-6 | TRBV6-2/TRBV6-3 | TGTGCCAGCAGTTATCCTAGAGGAACTAACTCTGGGGCCAACGTCCTGACTTTC | CASSYPRGTNSGANVLTF